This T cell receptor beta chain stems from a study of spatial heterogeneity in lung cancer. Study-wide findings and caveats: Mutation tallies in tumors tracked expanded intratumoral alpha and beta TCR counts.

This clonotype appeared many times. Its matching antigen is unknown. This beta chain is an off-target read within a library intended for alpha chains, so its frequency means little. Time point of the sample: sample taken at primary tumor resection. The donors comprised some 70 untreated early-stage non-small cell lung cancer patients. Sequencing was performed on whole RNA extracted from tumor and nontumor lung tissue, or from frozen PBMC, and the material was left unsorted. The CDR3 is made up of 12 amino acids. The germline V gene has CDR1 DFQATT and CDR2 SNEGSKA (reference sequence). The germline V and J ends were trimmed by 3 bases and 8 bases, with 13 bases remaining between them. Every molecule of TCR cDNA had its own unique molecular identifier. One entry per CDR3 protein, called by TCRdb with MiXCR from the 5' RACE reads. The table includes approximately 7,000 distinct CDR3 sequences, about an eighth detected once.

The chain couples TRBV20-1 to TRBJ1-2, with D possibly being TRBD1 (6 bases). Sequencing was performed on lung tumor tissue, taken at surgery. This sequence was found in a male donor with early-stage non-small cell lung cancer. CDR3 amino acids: CSASRGKAGYTF. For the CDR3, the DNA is TGCAGTGCTAGCAGGGGAAAAGCCGGCTACACCTTC.